Given below is one T cell receptor beta chain in context. Its antigen remains unknown. The CDR3 is 16 amino acids. This record belongs to a study of T-cell reconstitution after alpha-beta-depleted transplantation in children. Study conclusions and caveats: As was reported, about two months after transplant, alpha-beta T cells came from several hundred expanded graft clones. Surviving recipient T cells and thymic progenitors underlay high day-60 TCRbeta diversity in some patients.

Using unique molecular identifiers, the investigators prepared the TCRbeta library. TCRdb re-derived calls from the PCR reads in MiXCR, one entry per CDR3 protein. The sample carries 200,000 or so distinct CDR3 sequences, roughly 6.3% recorded once. The source was PBMCs, collected before TCRalphabeta/CD19-depleted stem cell transplant. The chain joins TRBV21-1 to TRBJ2-1; TRBD2, the D gene given by the table, was not confirmed from the DNA. TRBV21-1 is a pseudogene locus. The clonotype originates from a girl less than two years old with combined immunodeficiency, due to receive a stem cell transplant. CDR3 in DNA: TGTGCCAGCAGCAAAGCACGACTAGCGGGCTACAATGAGCAGTTCTTC. The encoded protein is CASSKARLAGYNEQFF.